Presented here are 26 T cell receptor beta chains from one specimen sequenced in a study of control samples from healthy donors and cancer patients. The protocol was immunoSEQ multiplex PCR, while the TCRdb copy is restricted to in-frame clones and leaves out a portion. The sample records approximately 89,000 clones, about 84% being singletons. Sequenced material: blood. The receptor source for this set is a woman in her thirties or forties in good health.

The chain carries TRBV6-2 or TRBV6-3 and TRBJ2-7; either TRBD1 or TRBD2 may fit D (7 bases each). This CDR3 is 15 amino acids long. The germline CDR1 and CDR2 sequences are MNHEY and SVGEGT. V was pared by 6 bases and J by 4 bases, with 19 bases between. The CDR3 nucleotides are TGTGCCAGCAGCCCCGGGGGAGGGGGCAATTACGAGCAGTACTTC. Translated, it gives CASSPGGGGNYEQYF.

V is TRBV19 and J is TRBJ1-3; a possible D gene is TRBD1 (6 bases). This CDR3 has 15 residues. The V end was cut by 5 bases, the J end by 4 bases, with 15 bases between. Germline CDR1 and CDR2: LNHDA and SQIVND (reference sequence). The CDR3 DNA sequence: TGTGCCAGTAGTTTGGGACACCTAGACGGAAACACCATATATTTT. The encoded protein is CASSLGHLDGNTIYF.

The rearrangement joins TRBV7-8 to TRBJ1-2, with 8 bases aligning to TRBD1. The CDR3 is 13 amino acids. V gave up 4 bases and J gave up 6 bases; unmatched junction bases: 4. Germline assignment: CDR1 SGHVS and CDR2 FQNEAQ. In nucleotides, the CDR3 is TGTGCCAGCAGCTCAACAGGGGGAGATGGCTACACCTTC. Its translation: CASSSTGGDGYTF. The entire variable domain, with the rest obtained from reference TRBV7-8 and TRBJ1-2, is as follows: GAGVSQSPRYKVAKRGQDVALRCDPISGHVSLFWYQQALGQGPEFLTYFQNEAQLDKSGLPSDRFFAERPEGSVSTLKIQRTQQEDSAVYLCASSSTGGDGYTFGSGTRLTVV.

V is TRBV6-5 and J is TRBJ2-7; 13 bases align to TRBD2. The germline V gene encodes CDR1 MNHEY and CDR2 SVGAGI. J gave up 3 bases and V 5 bases, and 1 base lay outside the gene matches. The CDR3 totals 14 residues. The CDR3 bases are TGTGCCAGCAGTCGACTAGCGGGGGGCTACGAGCAGTACTTC. Translated, it gives CASSRLAGGYEQYF.

This clone was observed a few times. The chain carries TRBV20-1 and TRBJ1-2, with no clear D. The CDR3 is made up of 11 amino acids. CDR1 DFQATT and CDR2 SNEGSKA come from the germline V gene (reference sequence). CDR3 in DNA: TGCTGCGGAGAAGATAACTATGGCTACACCTTC. Translating it yields CCGEDNYGYTF.

This clone was picked up a small number of times. The chain joins TRBV19 to TRBJ1-3, with TRBD1 matching over 7 bases. The CDR3 extends over 16 amino acids. Trimming at V came to 4 bases and at J to 0 bases, leaving 6 bases not matched to a gene. CDR1 and CDR2 from the germline V gene are LNHDA and SQIVND (reference sequence). CDR3 residues: CASSSSTGSSGNTIYF. CDR3 nucleotides: TGTGCCAGTAGTAGCTCGACAGGGAGCTCTGGAAACACCATATATTTT.

This clone was recorded only once. The chain carries TRBV7-2 and TRBJ2-2; D is unresolved. The CDR3 extends over 12 amino acids. Germline CDR1 and CDR2: SGHTA and FQGNSA. V dropped 1 base and J dropped 9 bases, with 6 bases sitting between them. Here the CDR3 reads CASSLVGRELFF. The CDR3 DNA sequence: TGTGCCAGCAGCTTAGTTGGCAGGGAGCTGTTTTTT.

J is TRBJ2-3 and V is TRBV10-2; D unclear. Germline V lookup: CDR1 WSHSY, CDR2 SAAADI. The CDR3 covers 15 residues. The V end lost 8 bases, the J end lost 1 base, and 16 bases lay between the germline ends. CDR3 sequence reads: CASQSSKARTDTQYF. CDR3 DNA: TGCGCCAGCCAGTCCAGCAAGGCTCGCACAGATACGCAGTATTTT.

This chain links TRBV30 with TRBJ2-1, with 8 bases lining up with TRBD1. Trimming removed 4 bases from V and 5 bases from J; junction bases left unmatched: 4. Germline values: CDR1 GTSNPN, CDR2 SVGIG (reference sequence). The CDR3 contains 13 residues. The CDR3 sequence: CAWKGTGHNEQFF. CDR3 nucleotides: TGTGCCTGGAAGGGGACAGGTCACAATGAGCAGTTCTTC.

In DNA, the CDR3 is TGCGCCAGCAGCCAAGAGCTGGCCGGAATGAACACTGAAGCTTTCTTT. It translates to CASSQELAGMNTEAFF. The rearrangement joins TRBV4-3 to TRBJ1-1; no clear D. Germline V lookup: CDR1 LGHNA, CDR2 YSLEER. Between the trimmed V and J ends, which lost 0 bases and 0 bases, there was a span of 11 bases. CDR3 length: 16 amino acids.

CDR3 coding DNA: TGTGCCAGCAGCCCCGTCAGGGACCTCTATGGCTACACCTTC. This translates into CASSPVRDLYGYTF. The chain recombines TRBV3-1 (or the pseudogene TRBV3-2) with TRBJ1-2; maybe TRBD1 (5 bases). V was clipped by 4 bases and J by 4 bases, with 13 bases between them. Per the germline V gene, CDR1 is LGHDT and CDR2 is YNNKEL (reference sequence). This CDR3 has 14 residues.

This clone appeared a few times. The gene calls are TRBV5-1 and TRBJ2-2; tentatively, D is TRBD1 (7 bases). The V gene's germline CDR1 is SGHRS and CDR2 YFSETQ. V gave up 4 bases and J gave up 3 bases, with 13 bases separating them. There are 15 residues in the CDR3. CDR3 in amino acids: CASSPRGVDTGELFF. In DNA form, the CDR3 reads TGCGCCAGCAGCCCCAGGGGGGTGGACACCGGGGAGCTGTTTTTT.

This clone was detected only once. The chain has TRBV29-1 and TRBJ2-5; 10 bases fit TRBD1. The CDR3 spans 13 residues. CDR1 and CDR2 from the germline V gene are SQVTM and ANQGSEA. The V gene end was trimmed by 5 bases and the J gene end by 5 bases; junction bases not matched to a gene: 5. The CDR3 loop reads CSVFRDRGETQYF. CDR3 nucleotides: TGCAGCGTTTTCCGGGACAGGGGTGAGACCCAGTACTTC.

The J gene is TRBJ1-2, the V gene TRBV4-3, with 9 bases that match TRBD1. With V trimmed by 4 bases and J by 4 bases, 4 bases remained unmatched. The CDR3 extends over 14 amino acids. Germline CDR1 reads LGHNA; CDR2 reads YSLEER. CDR3 loop: CASSPGTGRYGYTF. DNA of the CDR3: TGCGCCAGCAGCCCCGGGACAGGGCGCTATGGCTACACCTTC.

The chain joins TRBV6-2 or TRBV6-3 to TRBJ1-5; a weak D match, TRBD1 (5 bases). The CDR3 totals 13 residues. The ends were cut back, 6 bases at V and 7 bases at J, with 13 bases in the middle. Looked up from germline, CDR1 is MNHEY and CDR2 is SVGEGT. CDR3 residues: CASSHGGVQPQHF. For the CDR3, the DNA is TGTGCCAGCAGCCACGGGGGTGTACAGCCCCAGCATTTT.

This sequence joins TRBV5-1 and TRBJ1-6, with TRBD1 matching over 11 bases. Germline values: CDR1 SGHRS, CDR2 YFSETQ. There are 15 residues in the CDR3. The J segment lost 7 bases and the V segment lost 2 bases, leaving 2 bases of the junction unmatched. The CDR3 region is CASSFGQGANSPLHF. DNA for the CDR3: TGCGCCAGCAGCTTTGGACAGGGGGCAAATTCACCCCTCCACTTT.

This clone was recorded a few times. The CDR3: CASSMKETGANIQYF. As DNA, the CDR3 is TGTGCCAGTAGTATGAAGGAGACAGGGGCTAACATTCAGTACTTC. This rearrangement joins TRBV19 to TRBJ2-4, with 8 bases matching TRBD1. The germline V gene encodes CDR1 LNHDA and CDR2 SQIVND (reference sequence). This CDR3 region has 15 residues. J lost 7 bases, V lost 3 bases, and 8 bases had no gene match. Based on the CDR3 plus reference TRBV19 and TRBJ2-4, the full variable domain is DGGITQSPKYLFRKEGQNVTLSCEQNLNHDAMYWYRQDPGQGLRLIYYSQIVNDFQKGDIAEGYSVSREKKESFPLTVTSAQKNPTAFYLCASSMKETGANIQYFGAGTRLSVL.

The chain recombines TRBV6-2 or TRBV6-3 with TRBJ2-1; D not resolved. V was trimmed by 0 bases and J by 11 bases, leaving 11 bases between them. The CDR3 spans 13 residues. Per the germline V gene, CDR1 is MNHEY and CDR2 is SVGEGT. In DNA form, the CDR3 reads TGTGCCAGCAGTTACTCCTCCCCGGGCCAGCAGTTCTTC. Protein product: CASSYSSPGQQFF.

This chain joins TRBV6-2 or TRBV6-3 and TRBJ1-1, with D hard to call. V was clipped by 1 base and J by 10 bases, with 10 bases between them. The CDR3 has 12 residues. The germline V gene has CDR1 MNHEY and CDR2 SVGEGT. Here the CDR3 reads CASSYYDMSAFF. DNA for the CDR3: TGTGCCAGCAGTTACTATGACATGTCAGCTTTCTTT.

This clone showed up just a few times. V usage is TRBV30 and J usage is TRBJ1-6, with TRBD1 as a possible D gene (5 bases). V was trimmed by 5 bases and J by 10 bases, leaving 6 bases between them. Germline values: CDR1 GTSNPN, CDR2 SVGIG (reference sequence). The length of the CDR3 is 10 residues. CDR3 protein: CAWGGSPLHF. CDR3 coding DNA: TGTGCCTGGGGGGGGTCACCCCTCCACTTT.

This clone was detected once. The CDR3 DNA reads TGTGCCACGGCCCGCCTCTATTACGAGCAGTACTTC. This encodes CATARLYYEQYF. The chain recombines TRBV6-5 with TRBJ2-7; D uncertain. The ends were cut back, 10 bases at V and 4 bases at J, with 14 bases in the middle. The CDR3 has 12 amino acids. Germline values: CDR1 MNHEY, CDR2 SVGAGI.

This clone was detected once. The V and J genes are TRBV30 and TRBJ1-2; tentatively, D is TRBD1 (6 bases). CDR3 size: 13 residues. V gave up 3 bases and J gave up 2 bases, with 10 bases separating them. Germline CDR1 is GTSNPN and CDR2 is SVGIG (reference sequence). The CDR3 here is CAWRRGGNYGYTF. The CDR3 nucleotides are TGTGCCTGGAGGAGGGGGGGGAACTATGGCTACACCTTC. Combining the CDR3 with reference TRBV30 and TRBJ1-2 gives the whole variable domain SQTIHQWPATLVQPVGSPLSLECTVEGTSNPNLYWYRQAAGRGLQLLFYSVGIGQISSEVPQNLSASRPQDRQFILSSKKLLLSDSGFYLCAWRRGGNYGYTFGSGTRLTVV.

This chain uses TRBV6-5 with TRBJ1-3, with a weak D call TRBD1 (5 bases). In germline, CDR1 is MNHEY, CDR2 SVGAGI. CDR3 length: 15 amino acids. V lost 0 bases to trimming and J lost 4 bases, with 10 bases between them. The DNA for the CDR3 is TGTGCCAGCAGTTACTCACTACAGGTCGGAAACACCATATATTTT. Translation: CASSYSLQVGNTIYF.

The rearrangement uses TRBV5-8 and TRBJ2-1; D is perhaps TRBD1 or TRBD2 (6 bases each). The CDR3 length is 15 residues. Germline V gene sequence: CDR1 SGHTS, CDR2 YDEGEE. V lost 7 bases and J 3 bases, leaving 17 bases between the germline ends. The CDR3 DNA is TGTGCCAGCTCCGGACGGGGGCCATTCTACAATGAGCAGTTCTTC. Its translation is CASSGRGPFYNEQFF.

The chain is built from TRBV12-3 or TRBV12-4 and TRBJ1-2; D uncertain. This CDR3 is built from 11 residues. V gave up 6 bases and J gave up 4 bases, with 6 bases separating them. CDR3 amino acids: CASRQLYGYTF. The CDR3 nucleotides read TGTGCCAGCAGACAGCTCTATGGCTACACCTTC.

This chain links TRBV12-5 with TRBJ1-5, with 8 positions matching TRBD1. Trimming at V came to 4 bases and at J to 5 bases, leaving 4 bases not matched to a gene. The CDR3 sequence is 14 residues long. Germline values: CDR1 LGHNT, CDR2 FRNRAP. The CDR3 protein is CASGSTGVHQPQHF. The DNA of the CDR3 is TGTGCTAGTGGTTCGACAGGGGTCCATCAGCCCCAGCATTTT. The entire variable domain, with the rest obtained from reference TRBV12-5 and TRBJ1-5, is as follows: DARVTQTPRHKVTEMGQEVTMRCQPILGHNTVFWYRQTMMQGLELLAYFRNRAPLDDSGMPKDRFSAEMPDATLATLKIQPSEPRDSAVYFCASGSTGVHQPQHFGDGTRLSIL.